The 24 T cell receptor beta chains below were found in one sample sequenced in a study of early T cells in non-severe SARS-CoV-2 infection. TCRdb used MiXCR to reprocess the 5' RACE reads, holding one entry per CDR3 protein. In the table there are tens of thousands of distinct CDR3 sequences, less than 6.5% of which are singletons. The source was whole blood, collected at baseline. The receptors derive from an adult who was a healthcare worker with PCR-confirmed SARS-CoV-2 infection or an uninfected control (not recorded which).

There are many counts of this clonotype. V usage is TRBV15 and J usage is TRBJ1-3; D perhaps matches TRBD1 (5 bases). The V gene's germline CDR1 is LNHNV and CDR2 YYDKDF (reference sequence). The CDR3 loop spans 17 amino acids. V gave up 4 bases and J gave up 1 base, with 17 bases separating them. CDR3 DNA sequence: TGTGCCACCAGCACGGCTAGGAGGGACGGGTCTGGAAACACCATATATTTT. Protein product: CATSTARRDGSGNTIYF.

This clonotype was detected ten times or more. This chain uses TRBV27 with TRBJ1-2; 9 bases are shared with TRBD1. There are 16 residues in the CDR3. Germline V lookup: CDR1 MNHEY, CDR2 SMNVEV (reference sequence). J gave up 5 bases and V 5 bases, and 12 bases lay outside the gene matches. CDR3 sequence reads: CASSPLQGARGYGYTF. CDR3 nucleotide sequence: TGTGCCAGCAGTCCACTACAGGGGGCGCGAGGATATGGCTACACCTTC.

The rearrangement joins TRBV2 to TRBJ2-3; D is perhaps TRBD2 (5 bases). Per germline, CDR1 SNHLY and CDR2 FYNNEI. The ends were cut back, 5 bases at V and 0 bases at J, with 9 bases in the middle. This CDR3 has 14 amino acids. This chain's CDR3 is CASSIGVSTDTQYF. For the CDR3, the DNA is TGTGCCAGCAGTATCGGGGTTAGCACAGATACGCAGTATTTT. Together with reference TRBV2 and TRBJ2-3, the CDR3 gives the full variable domain: EPEVTQTPSHQVTQMGQEVILRCVPISNHLYFYWYRQILGQKVEFLVSFYNNEISEKSEIFDDQFSVERPDGSNFTLKIRSTKLEDSAMYFCASSIGVSTDTQYFGPGTRLTVL.

This clonotype was counted between two and nine times. The chain couples TRBV9 to TRBJ2-7, with a weak D call TRBD1 (6 bases). CDR1 and CDR2 (germline): SGDLS, YYNGEE. V lost 0 bases to trimming and J lost 3 bases, with 19 bases between them. The CDR3 loop spans 17 amino acids. CDR3 loop: CASSVGGQPTGRYEQYF. The CDR3 DNA reads TGTGCCAGCAGCGTAGGAGGACAGCCTACAGGACGCTACGAGCAGTACTTC.

V is TRBV9 and J is TRBJ2-7; 11 positions match TRBD1. V was clipped by 3 bases and J by 5 bases; unmatched bases: 7. CDR1 and CDR2 (germline): SGDLS, YYNGEE. The CDR3 is 15 amino acids. CDR3: CASSAAGQGANEQYF. In DNA, the CDR3 is TGTGCCAGCAGCGCCGCTGGACAGGGGGCTAACGAGCAGTACTTC.

J is TRBJ2-5 and V is TRBV6-2 or TRBV6-3, with 9 bases aligning to TRBD1. J lost 1 base, V lost 7 bases, and 7 bases had no gene match. There are 15 residues in the CDR3. The germline gives CDR1 MNHEY, CDR2 SVGEGT. CDR3 sequence: CASNTDRGLQETQYF. In DNA form, the CDR3 reads TGTGCCAGCAATACGGACAGGGGACTCCAAGAGACCCAGTACTTC.

This clonotype was seen at least ten times. The chain recombines TRBV6-1 with TRBJ1-1; 7 bases align to TRBD1. V shed 6 bases and J 1 base; nucleotides not matched to a gene: 5. Germline lookup yields CDR1 MNHNS and CDR2 SASEGT. The CDR3 runs 14 residues. Written as DNA, the CDR3 is TGTGCCAGCAGGAGGGACAGCACGAACACTGAAGCTTTCTTT. This codes for CASRRDSTNTEAFF.

By share of the sample, this clonotype is medium-sized. This chain uses TRBV20-1 with TRBJ2-1, with D unclear. Germline V lookup: CDR1 DFQATT, CDR2 SNEGSKA (reference sequence). V was cut by 0 bases and J by 10 bases, with 7 bases left in between. The CDR3 sequence is 11 residues long. The CDR3 nucleotides are TGCAGTGCTAGAGATCGACTGGAGCAGTTCTTC. Translated, it gives CSARDRLEQFF.

This clonotype has at least ten counts. The chain combines TRBV7-2 with TRBJ2-1; D remains unclear. In germline, CDR1 is SGHTA, CDR2 FQGNSA. V lost 5 bases and J 0 bases, leaving 8 bases between the germline ends. There are 14 residues in the CDR3. CDR3 DNA sequence: TGTGCCAGCAGCCCCCGCCGCTCCTACAATGAGCAGTTCTTC. This sequence encodes CASSPRRSYNEQFF.

This clonotype was seen repeatedly, ten times or more. J is TRBJ2-5 and V is TRBV20-1; 13 bases match TRBD2. CDR1 is DFQATT and CDR2 is SNEGSKA in the germline V gene (reference sequence). CDR3 size: 17 residues. After removal of 1 base from V and 2 bases from J, the junction contained 7 bases not matched to a gene. The CDR3 nucleotides are TGCAGTGCTAGAGTGCCGGGACTAGCGGGGATGCAAGAGACCCAGTACTTC. It encodes CSARVPGLAGMQETQYF.

This clonotype has ten or more counts. V gene TRBV7-8 combines with J gene TRBJ1-1; TRBD1 might be the D (6 bases). The CDR3 contains 14 residues. CDR1 is SGHVS and CDR2 is FQNEAQ in the germline V gene. V lost 3 bases, J lost 7 bases, and 15 bases lay in between. CDR3: CASSFFGTLREAFF. CDR3 nucleotide sequence: TGTGCCAGCAGCTTCTTCGGGACACTCCGTGAAGCTTTCTTT.

This clonotype was seen at least ten times. The DNA of the CDR3 is TGTGCCAGCAGCTTAGCCGGGACAGGGGCTGTGAACACTGAAGCTTTCTTT. Protein: CASSLAGTGAVNTEAFF. The chain is built from TRBV7-8 and TRBJ1-1; TRBD1 aligns across 10 bases. With 0 bases clipped from V and 0 bases from J, the junction kept 4 bases outside the gene matches. CDR1 SGHVS and CDR2 FQNEAQ come from the germline V gene. There are 17 residues in the CDR3.

A few counts support this clonotype. V gene TRBV6-4 combines with J gene TRBJ2-7; D possibly corresponds to TRBD2 (5 bases). Germline V gene sequence: CDR1 MRHNA, CDR2 SNTAGT. The V gene lost 0 bases and the J gene lost 4 bases, with 13 bases spanning the gap. The CDR3 sequence is 15 residues long. Written as DNA, the CDR3 is TGTGCCAGCAGTGACTCGGACTCCTGGGGATACGAGCAGTACGTC. It yields the protein CASSDSDSWGYEQYV.

Ten or more counts support this clonotype. The chain has TRBV11-2 and TRBJ2-1; 13 nucleotides agree with TRBD2. This CDR3 spans 15 amino acids. V lost 6 bases and J lost 8; bases outside the gene matches: 7. Germline-derived CDR1 and CDR2 are SGHAT and FQNNGV. The CDR3 region is CASSRGLAGVDEQFF. The CDR3 DNA sequence: TGTGCCAGCAGTAGAGGACTAGCGGGAGTCGATGAGCAGTTCTTC.

This clonotype has a count of ten or more. The J gene is TRBJ1-2, the V gene TRBV2; tentatively, D is TRBD1 (6 bases). The V and J ends lost 6 bases and 9 bases respectively, with 17 bases between them. CDR1 and CDR2 (germline): SNHLY, FYNNEI. CDR3 size: 13 residues. The CDR3 protein is CASSPRQVFSYTF. CDR3 bases: TGTGCCAGCAGCCCGAGACAGGTTTTTAGCTACACCTTC.

This clonotype was detected a few times. The chain carries TRBV18 and TRBJ1-1; D gene unclear. The CDR3 runs 14 residues. V was clipped by 2 bases and J by 0 bases, with 7 bases between them. CDR1 KGHSH and CDR2 LQKENI come from the germline V gene. The CDR3 nucleotides read TGTGCCAGCTCACCAGTACTTTTGAACACTGAAGCTTTCTTT. This sequence encodes CASSPVLLNTEAFF.

This chain connects TRBV3-1 to TRBJ1-6; D is unclear. V was trimmed by 4 bases and J by 3 bases, leaving 13 bases between them. Germline V CDR1 and CDR2: LGHDT, YNNKEL (reference sequence). The CDR3 runs to 16 residues. The CDR3 DNA sequence: TGTGCCAGCAGCCTCACACGGGGTCGCTATAATTCACCCCTCCACTTT. Its protein is CASSLTRGRYNSPLHF.

The sample holds many counts of this clonotype. The chain couples TRBV7-2 to TRBJ2-7, with D perhaps matching TRBD2 (6 bases). Per the germline V gene, CDR1 is SGHTA and CDR2 is FQGNSA. The CDR3 covers 15 residues. Trimming removed 1 base at V and 1 base at J, with 11 bases between. CDR3 bases: TGTGCCAGCAGCTTAGTCCTACTAGCATCCTACGAGCAGTACTTC. Amino acid sequence: CASSLVLLASYEQYF. Variable domain in full (rest from reference TRBV7-2 and TRBJ2-7): GAGVSQSPSNKVTEKGKDVELRCDPISGHTALYWYRQSLGQGLEFLIYFQGNSAPDKSGLPSDRFSAERTGGSVSTLTIQRTQQEDSAVYLCASSLVLLASYEQYFGPGTRLTVT.

V gene TRBV21-1 combines with J gene TRBJ1-2; the table's D gene call, TRBD1, was not cross checked with the DNA. TRBV21-1 is recorded as a pseudogene. The CDR3 has 15 residues. Written as DNA, the CDR3 is TGTGCCAGCAGCGCAAAAGGGGGGACAGACTATGGCTACACCTTC. Translated, it gives CASSAKGGTDYGYTF.

This clonotype was detected ten times or more. The rearrangement joins TRBV7-2 to TRBJ2-6; no clear D. Looked up from germline, CDR1 is SGHTA and CDR2 is FQGNSA. This CDR3 contains 16 residues. V lost 0 bases and J lost 3, with 9 bases in between. Here the CDR3 reads CASSLAGFGGANVLTF. CDR3 sequence (DNA): TGTGCCAGCAGCTTAGCAGGGTTCGGTGGGGCCAACGTCCTGACTTTC.

This clonotype was detected many times. The J gene is TRBJ1-2, the V gene TRBV20-1, with D maybe TRBD1 (6 bases). CDR3 length: 18 amino acids. Trimming left V 0 bases short and J 5 bases short, with 25 bases between. CDR1 and CDR2 (germline): DFQATT, SNEGSKA (reference sequence). The CDR3 DNA reads as TGCAGTGCTAGAGATAGCAGGTGGACAGCCCTCCAGGGGTATGGCTACACCTTC. Residues: CSARDSRWTALQGYGYTF.

The table lists this clonotype with many counts. The chain uses TRBV6-2 or TRBV6-3 and TRBJ2-3, with TRBD2 identical over 7 bases. The germline CDR1 and CDR2 sequences are MNHEY and SVGEGT. The CDR3 totals 14 residues. The V gene end was trimmed by 6 bases and the J gene end by 2 bases; junction bases not matched to a gene: 5. The CDR3 loop is CASSRQRDTDTQYF. For the CDR3, the DNA is TGTGCCAGCAGCCGACAGCGGGACACAGATACGCAGTATTTT.

The chain couples TRBV12-3 or TRBV12-4 to TRBJ2-6; D possibly corresponds to TRBD1 (6 bases). The CDR3 covers 15 residues. Deletions cut 6 bases from V and 0 bases from J, with 9 bases between. CDR3 loop: CASRGAASGANVLTF. In nucleotides, the CDR3 is TGTGCCAGCAGGGGGGCTGCCTCTGGGGCCAACGTCCTGACTTTC.

This clonotype was counted at least ten times. V gene TRBV6-1 combines with J gene TRBJ2-3; 14 nucleotides align to TRBD2. This CDR3 is built from 18 residues. The junction had 6 bases not matched to a gene; V was cut back by 1 base and J by 3 bases. Germline CDR1 reads MNHNS; CDR2 reads SASEGT. CDR3 nucleotide sequence: TGTGCCAGCAGTGAAGGACTAGCGGGAGGGTTTATGACAGATACGCAGTATTTT. Protein product: CASSEGLAGGFMTDTQYF.